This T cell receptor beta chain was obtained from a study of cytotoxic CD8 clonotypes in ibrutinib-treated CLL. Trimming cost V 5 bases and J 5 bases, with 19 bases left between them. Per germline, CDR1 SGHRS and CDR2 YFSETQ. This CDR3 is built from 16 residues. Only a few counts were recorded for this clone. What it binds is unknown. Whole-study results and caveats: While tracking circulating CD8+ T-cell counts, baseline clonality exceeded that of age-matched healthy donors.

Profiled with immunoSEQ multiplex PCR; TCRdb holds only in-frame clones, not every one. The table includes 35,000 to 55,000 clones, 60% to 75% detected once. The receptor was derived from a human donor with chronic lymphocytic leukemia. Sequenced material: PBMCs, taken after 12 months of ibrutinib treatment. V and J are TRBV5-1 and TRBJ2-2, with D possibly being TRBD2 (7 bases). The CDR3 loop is CASSQVAGARTGELFF. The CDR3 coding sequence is TGCGCCAGCAGTCAGGTGGCGGGGGCCAGGACCGGGGAGCTGTTTTTT. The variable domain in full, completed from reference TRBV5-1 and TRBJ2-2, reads KAGVTQTPRYLIKTRGQQVTLSCSPISGHRSVSWYQQTPGQGLQFLFEYFSETQRNKGNFPGRFSGRQFSNSRSEMNVSTLELGDSALYLCASSQVAGARTGELFFGEGSRLTVL.